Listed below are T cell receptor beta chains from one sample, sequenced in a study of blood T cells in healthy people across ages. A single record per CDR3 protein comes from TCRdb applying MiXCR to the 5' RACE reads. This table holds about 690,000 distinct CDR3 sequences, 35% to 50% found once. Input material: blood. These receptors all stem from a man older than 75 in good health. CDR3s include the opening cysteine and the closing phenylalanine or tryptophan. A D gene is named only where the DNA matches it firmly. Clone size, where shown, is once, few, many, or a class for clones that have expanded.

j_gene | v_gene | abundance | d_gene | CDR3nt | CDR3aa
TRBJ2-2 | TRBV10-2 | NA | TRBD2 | TGCGCCAGCAGTGATCGCCTAGCGGGAGGAACGAACACCGGGGAGCTGTTTTTT | CASSDRLAGGTNTGELFF
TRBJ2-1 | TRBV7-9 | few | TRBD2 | TGTGCCAGCAGCCCTATTAGCGGGAGAGGTTCTGGTGAGCAGTTCTTC | CASSPISGRGSGEQFF
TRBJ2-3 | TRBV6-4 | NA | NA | TGTGCCAGCAGTGAGGAGGAGGCGGGCGTAGATACGCAGTATTTT | CASSEEEAGVDTQYF
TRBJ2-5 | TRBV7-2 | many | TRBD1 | TGTGCCAGCAGCCCTCGACAGGGGGGCGAGACCCAGTACTTC | CASSPRQGGETQYF
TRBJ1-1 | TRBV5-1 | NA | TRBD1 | TGCGCCAGCAGACGGACAGGGGAGTACACTGAAGCTTTCTTT | CASRRTGEYTEAFF
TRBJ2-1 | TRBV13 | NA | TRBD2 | TGTGCCAGTAAGCTAGCGGGAGACAATGAGCAGTTCTTC | CASKLAGDNEQFF
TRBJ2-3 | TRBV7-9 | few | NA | TGTGCCAGCAGCTTAGGAGGCTCAACGCGGACGGGTCCGGATACGCAGTATTTT | CASSLGGSTRTGPDTQYF
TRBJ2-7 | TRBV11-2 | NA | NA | TGTGCCAGCAGCCCCCAAGCTCTTTCCTACGAGCAGTACTTC | CASSPQALSYEQYF
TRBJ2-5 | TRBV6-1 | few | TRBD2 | TGTGCCAGCAGTCCCCCCCCGCGGACTAGCGGGCCCCAAGAGACCCAGTACTTC | CASSPPPRTSGPQETQYF
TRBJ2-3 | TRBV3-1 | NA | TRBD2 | TGTGCCAGCAGCCCTTCTAGCGGGAGAGGTGGTACGCAGTATTTT | CASSPSSGRGGTQYF
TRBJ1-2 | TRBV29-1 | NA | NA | TGCAGCGTTGAAGATCCAGGGCGCGGGGGCTACACCTTC | CSVEDPGRGGYTF
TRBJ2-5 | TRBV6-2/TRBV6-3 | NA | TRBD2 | TGTGCCATTGGAGGGCTAGCGGGGATGTACCAAGAGACCCAGTACTTC | CAIGGLAGMYQETQYF
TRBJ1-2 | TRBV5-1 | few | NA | TGCGCCAGCAGCTCCGGACAGCTCGGCTATGGCTACACCTTC | CASSSGQLGYGYTF